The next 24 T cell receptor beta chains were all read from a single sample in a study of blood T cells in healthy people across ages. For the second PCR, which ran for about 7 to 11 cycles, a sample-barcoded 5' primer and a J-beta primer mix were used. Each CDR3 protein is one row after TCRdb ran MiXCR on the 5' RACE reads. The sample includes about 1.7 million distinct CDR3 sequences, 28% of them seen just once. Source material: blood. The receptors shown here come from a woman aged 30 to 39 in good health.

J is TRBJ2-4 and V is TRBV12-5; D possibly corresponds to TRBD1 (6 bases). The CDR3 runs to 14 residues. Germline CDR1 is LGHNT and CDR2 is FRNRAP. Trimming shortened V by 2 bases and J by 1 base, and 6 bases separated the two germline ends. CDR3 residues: CASGLTGAKNIQYF. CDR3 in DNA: TGTGCTAGTGGTTTGACAGGGGCCAAAAACATTCAGTACTTC. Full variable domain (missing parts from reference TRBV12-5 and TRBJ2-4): DARVTQTPRHKVTEMGQEVTMRCQPILGHNTVFWYRQTMMQGLELLAYFRNRAPLDDSGMPKDRFSAEMPDATLATLKIQPSEPRDSAVYFCASGLTGAKNIQYFGAGTRLSVL.

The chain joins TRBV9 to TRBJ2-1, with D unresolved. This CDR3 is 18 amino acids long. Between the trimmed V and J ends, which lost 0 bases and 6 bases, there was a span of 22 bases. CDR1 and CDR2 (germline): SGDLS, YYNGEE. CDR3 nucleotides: TGTGCCAGCAGCGTAGATCTAGTAGGCTCCAATCGTATCAATGAGCAGTTCTTC. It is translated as CASSVDLVGSNRINEQFF.

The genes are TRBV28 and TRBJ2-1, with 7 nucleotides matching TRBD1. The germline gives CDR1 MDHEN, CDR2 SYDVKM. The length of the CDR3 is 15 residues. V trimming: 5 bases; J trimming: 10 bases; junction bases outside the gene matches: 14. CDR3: CASSHTWDSAGEQFF. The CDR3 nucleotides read TGTGCCAGCAGTCATACCTGGGACAGCGCAGGGGAGCAGTTCTTC.

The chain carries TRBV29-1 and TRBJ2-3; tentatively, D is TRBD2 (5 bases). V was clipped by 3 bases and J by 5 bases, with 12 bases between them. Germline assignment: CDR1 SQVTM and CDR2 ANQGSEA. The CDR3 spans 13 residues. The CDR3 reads CSVDFQGGDTQYF. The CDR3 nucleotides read TGCAGCGTTGACTTCCAAGGAGGAGATACGCAGTATTTT.

The CDR3 is CASSHTRHPGSNQPQHF. The CDR3 DNA follows: TGTGCCAGCAGCCACACTCGGCACCCGGGGAGCAATCAGCCCCAGCATTTT. The V call is TRBV11-1, the J call TRBJ1-5; no definite D call. The CDR3 consists of 17 residues. Germline assignment: CDR1 SGHAT and CDR2 FQDESV (reference sequence). V was cut by 5 bases and J by 1 base, with 18 bases left in between.

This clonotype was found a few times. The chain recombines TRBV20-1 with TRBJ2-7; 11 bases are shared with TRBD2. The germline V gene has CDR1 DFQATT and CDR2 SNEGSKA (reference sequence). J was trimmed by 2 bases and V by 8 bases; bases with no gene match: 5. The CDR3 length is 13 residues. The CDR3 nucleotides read TGCAGTCATAGCGGGAGGGGTACCTACGAGCAGTACTTC. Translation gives CSHSGRGTYEQYF.

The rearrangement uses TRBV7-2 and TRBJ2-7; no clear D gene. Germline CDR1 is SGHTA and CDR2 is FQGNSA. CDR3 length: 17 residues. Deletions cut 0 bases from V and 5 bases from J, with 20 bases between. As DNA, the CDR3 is TGTGCCAGCAGCTTAGCGGTCCTTAGTTTAGACCGTGACGAGCAGTACTTC. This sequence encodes CASSLAVLSLDRDEQYF.

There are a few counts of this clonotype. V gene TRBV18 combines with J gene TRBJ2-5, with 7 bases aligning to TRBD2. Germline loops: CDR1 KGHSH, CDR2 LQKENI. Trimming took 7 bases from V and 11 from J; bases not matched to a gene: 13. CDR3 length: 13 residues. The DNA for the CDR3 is TGTGCCAGCTGGCCGGGACGGGGGGATGAGCAGTACTTC. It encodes CASWPGRGDEQYF.

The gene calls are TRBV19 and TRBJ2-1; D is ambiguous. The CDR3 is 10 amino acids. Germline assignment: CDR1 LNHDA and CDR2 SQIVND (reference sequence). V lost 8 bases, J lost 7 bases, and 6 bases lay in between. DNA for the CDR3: TGTGCCAGTGGTTGGAATGAGCAGTTCTTC. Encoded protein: CASGWNEQFF.

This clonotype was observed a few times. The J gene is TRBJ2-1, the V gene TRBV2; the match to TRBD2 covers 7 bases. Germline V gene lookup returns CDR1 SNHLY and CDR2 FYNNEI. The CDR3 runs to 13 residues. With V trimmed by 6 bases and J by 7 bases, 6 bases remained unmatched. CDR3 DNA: TGTGCCAGCAGACTAGCGTTGGAGAATGAGCAGTTCTTC. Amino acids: CASRLALENEQFF.

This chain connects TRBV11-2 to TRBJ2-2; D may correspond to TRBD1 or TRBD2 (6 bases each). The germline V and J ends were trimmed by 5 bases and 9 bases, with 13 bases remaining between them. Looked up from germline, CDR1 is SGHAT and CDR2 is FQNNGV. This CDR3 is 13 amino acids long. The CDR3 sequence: CASSPPGARELFF. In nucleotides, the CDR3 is TGTGCCAGCAGCCCCCCGGGGGCCCGGGAGCTGTTTTTT.

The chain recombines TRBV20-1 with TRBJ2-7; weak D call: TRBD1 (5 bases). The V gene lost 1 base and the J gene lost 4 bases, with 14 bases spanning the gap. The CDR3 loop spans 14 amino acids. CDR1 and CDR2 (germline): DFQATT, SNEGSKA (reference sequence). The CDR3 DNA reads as TGCAGTGCTAGAGGACAGATGGAGATTTACGAGCAGTACTTC. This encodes CSARGQMEIYEQYF.

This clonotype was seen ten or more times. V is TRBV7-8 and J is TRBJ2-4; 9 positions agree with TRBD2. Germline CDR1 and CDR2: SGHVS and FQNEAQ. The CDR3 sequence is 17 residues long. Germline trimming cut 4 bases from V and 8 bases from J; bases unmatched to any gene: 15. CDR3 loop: CASSSTRTSERGYIQYF. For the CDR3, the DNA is TGTGCCAGCAGCTCAACAAGGACTAGCGAGCGAGGCTACATTCAGTACTTC.

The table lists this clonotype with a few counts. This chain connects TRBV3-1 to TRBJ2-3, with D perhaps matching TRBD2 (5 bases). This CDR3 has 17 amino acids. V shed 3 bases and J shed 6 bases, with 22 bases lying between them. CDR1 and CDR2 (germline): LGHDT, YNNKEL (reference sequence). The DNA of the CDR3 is TGTGCCAGCAGCCACGTGGTGCGCGGGCGAATCGGGGATACGCAGTATTTT. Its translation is CASSHVVRGRIGDTQYF.

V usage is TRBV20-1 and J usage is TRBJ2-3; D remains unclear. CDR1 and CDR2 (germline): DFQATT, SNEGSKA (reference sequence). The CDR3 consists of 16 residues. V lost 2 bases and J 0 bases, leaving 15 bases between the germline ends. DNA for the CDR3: TGCAGTGCTAGACCACCCCGACCAGTCAGCACAGATACGCAGTATTTT. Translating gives CSARPPRPVSTDTQYF.

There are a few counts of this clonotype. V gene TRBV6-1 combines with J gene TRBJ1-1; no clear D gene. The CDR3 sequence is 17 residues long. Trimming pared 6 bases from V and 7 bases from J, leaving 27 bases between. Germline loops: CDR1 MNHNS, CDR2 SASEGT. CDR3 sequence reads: CASRVGIPGPSAGEAFF. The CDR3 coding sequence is TGTGCCAGCAGAGTGGGGATTCCGGGTCCCTCGGCGGGTGAAGCTTTCTTT.

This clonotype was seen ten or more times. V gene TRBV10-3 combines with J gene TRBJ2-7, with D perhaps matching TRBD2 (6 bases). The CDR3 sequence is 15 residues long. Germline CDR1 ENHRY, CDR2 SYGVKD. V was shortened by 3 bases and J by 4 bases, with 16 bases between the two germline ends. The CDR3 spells CAISDPEGGKYEQYF. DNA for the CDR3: TGTGCCATCAGTGACCCGGAGGGCGGAAAATACGAGCAGTACTTC.

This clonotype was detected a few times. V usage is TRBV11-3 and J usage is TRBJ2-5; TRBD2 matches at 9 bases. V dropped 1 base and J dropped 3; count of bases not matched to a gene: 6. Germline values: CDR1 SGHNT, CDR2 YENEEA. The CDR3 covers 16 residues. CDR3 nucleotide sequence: TGTGCCAGCAGCTTAGGAGCGGGAGGAACTAAAGAGACCCAGTACTTC. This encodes CASSLGAGGTKETQYF.

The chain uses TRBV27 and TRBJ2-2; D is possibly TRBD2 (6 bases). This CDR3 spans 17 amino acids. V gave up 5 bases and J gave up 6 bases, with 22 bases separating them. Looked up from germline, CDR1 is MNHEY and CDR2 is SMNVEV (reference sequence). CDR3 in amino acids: CASSVYSGGAFAGELFF. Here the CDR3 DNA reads TGTGCCAGCAGTGTCTATAGCGGAGGGGCGTTTGCCGGGGAGCTGTTTTTT.

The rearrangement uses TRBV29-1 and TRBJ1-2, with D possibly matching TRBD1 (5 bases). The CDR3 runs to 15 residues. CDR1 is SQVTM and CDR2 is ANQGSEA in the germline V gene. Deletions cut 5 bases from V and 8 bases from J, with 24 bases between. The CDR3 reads CSVYRPLQGSGGYTF. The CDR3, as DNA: TGCAGCGTTTATCGCCCACTCCAGGGATCTGGGGGCTACACCTTC. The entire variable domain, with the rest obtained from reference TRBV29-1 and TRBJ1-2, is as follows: SAVISQKPSRDICQRGTSLTIQCQVDSQVTMMFWYRQQPGQSLTLIATANQGSEATYESGFVIDKFPISRPNLTFSTLTVSNMSPEDSSIYLCSVYRPLQGSGGYTFGSGTRLTVV.

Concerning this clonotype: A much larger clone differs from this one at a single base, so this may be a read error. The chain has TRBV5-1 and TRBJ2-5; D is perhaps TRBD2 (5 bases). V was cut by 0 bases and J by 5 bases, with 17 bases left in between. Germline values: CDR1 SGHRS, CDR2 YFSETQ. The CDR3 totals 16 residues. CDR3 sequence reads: CASSLALVVKRETQYF. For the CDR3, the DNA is TGCGCCAGCAGCTTGGCCCTAGTTGTTAAGCGGGAGACCCAGTACTTC.

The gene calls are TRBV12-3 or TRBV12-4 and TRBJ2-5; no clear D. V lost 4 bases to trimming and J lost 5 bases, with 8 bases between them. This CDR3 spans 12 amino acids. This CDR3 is CASSSAVETQYF. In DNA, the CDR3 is TGTGCCAGCAGTTCAGCTGTGGAGACCCAGTACTTC.

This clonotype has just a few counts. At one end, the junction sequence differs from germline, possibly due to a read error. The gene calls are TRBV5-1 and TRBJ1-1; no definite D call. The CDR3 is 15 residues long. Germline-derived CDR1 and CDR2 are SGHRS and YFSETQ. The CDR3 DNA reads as TGTGCCAGCAGCTTAGTAGGCGGGGTGAACACTGAAGCTTTCTTT. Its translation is CASSLVGGVNTEAFF.

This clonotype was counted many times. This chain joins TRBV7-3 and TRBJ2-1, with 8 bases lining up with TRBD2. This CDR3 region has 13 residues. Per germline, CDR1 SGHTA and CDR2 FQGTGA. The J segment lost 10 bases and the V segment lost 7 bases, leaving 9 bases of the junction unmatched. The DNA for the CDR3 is TGTGCCAGCACCCCGGGGGGGCCTCAGGAGCAGTTCTTC. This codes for CASTPGGPQEQFF.